This note documents a single T cell receptor (beta chain) sequence. Its specificity is unknown. This sample is drawn from a study of cytomegalovirus exposure and HLA in healthy donors. The study ran its PCR with 60 Vbeta and 13 Jbeta primers. TCRdb's copy holds only in-frame clones and misses some; the assay was immunoSEQ multiplex PCR. The data show about 100,000 clones, roughly 83% seen once. Germline V gene data show CDR1 as SGHRS and CDR2 as YFSETQ. The CDR3 totals 15 residues. V shed 4 bases, J shed 10 bases, and the junction held 12 bases outside the gene matches. Study-level findings and limits: According to the study, 150 to 200 TCR beta chains were cytomegalovirus-associated.

The chain employs TRBV5-1 and TRBJ2-3, with 10 positions matching TRBD1. This sequence originates from a female donor in good health and CMV-seropositive. The material sequenced was PBMCs. In DNA form, the CDR3 reads TGCGCCAGCAGCCGACTGGGACAGGGGACGGATGCGCAGTATTTT. Translating gives CASSRLGQGTDAQYF.